This T cell receptor beta chain was found in a study of tissue T cells after allogeneic stem cell transplantation. Whole-study results and caveats: Motif-based clustering found tissue-specific repertoire signatures shared across patients, though few clones were shared. Sampling depth was limited, and the cohort was small and clinically varied. Only a limited share of tissue TCRs appeared in blood or spleen.

Sequencing of TCRbeta CDR3 at survey depth gave sequences and template counts. Clones were read by immunoSEQ multiplex PCR, and TCRdb kept only the in-frame ones, dropping some. The sample shows under 25,000 clones, 72% of them seen only once. The CDR3 extends over 13 amino acids. Deletions cut 2 bases from V and 0 bases from J, with 5 bases between. Germline values: CDR1 NNHNN, CDR2 SYGAGS (reference sequence). In its sample, this clone was seen once. The antigen remains unidentified. Gene names and germline match the mouse. The CDR3 extends 1 residue past the end of the read, so its final part is completed from the germline J gene.

The specimen was spleen. The chain employs TRBV13-2 and TRBJ1-1; no clear D gene. This TCR came from a female BALB/c mouse in good health. Strain haplotype (MHC): H2-d. CDR3 residues: CASGDQSNTEVFF. CDR3 DNA, as far as it was read: TGTGCCAGCGGTGACCAATCAAACACAGAAGTCTTC.